This entry features one T cell receptor beta chain sequence. Antigen: not known. These data originate in a study of tumor-infiltrating lymphocytes in primary liver carcinoma. Study overall: Enrolled patients were male and female, aged 30 to 69 years.

Overall study findings and caveats: Overlap in tumor-adjacent and tumor-blood pairs fell below that of tumor region pairs. The top-250-clone fraction was significantly higher in tumors than in blood (p = 0.039).

TCR beta cDNA was made from 500 ng total RNA with a constant-region primer. Three nested multiplex PCR rounds, a slightly modified ARM-PCR, produced the libraries for TCR beta. Via MiXCR, TCRdb re-called the multiplex PCR reads, giving one row per CDR3 protein. The table includes approximately 120,000 distinct CDR3 sequences, under 65% detected once. Co-extracting RNA and DNA was done with 20-30 mg of unsorted bulk tissue as input. Sequencing was performed on liver tumor tissue from sampling region 3. Indicated subset: tumor region T3, left-lateral pole. The receptor comes from a woman in her sixties or seventies with primary liver carcinoma and hepatitis B virus infection.

CDR3 region: CAIRDSNTEAFF. DNA of the CDR3: TGTGCCATCAGGGACTCGAATACTGAAGCTTTCTTT. The rearrangement joins TRBV6-2 or TRBV6-3 to TRBJ1-1; D perhaps matches TRBD1 (5 bases). V was cut by 10 bases and J by 5 bases, with 14 bases left in between. CDR3 length: 12 amino acids. Germline V gene sequence: CDR1 MNHEY, CDR2 SVGEGT.